A single sample gave rise to the 8 T cell receptor beta chains below, sequenced in a study of shared clonotypes between healthy human individuals. Data came from immunoSEQ multiplex PCR; TCRdb stores just in-frame clones and leaves some out. The repertoire consists of 2 million to 2.5 million clones, with under 97% occurring once and the leading ten covering less than 0.15%. What was sequenced was naive CD4+ T cells sorted from blood. Described subset: CD45RA+ positively selected. The receptors come from a man in his late teens or twenties in good health.

The rearrangement joins TRBV2 to TRBJ1-2; no definite D call. The CDR3 has 15 amino acids. Germline V lookup: CDR1 SNHLY, CDR2 FYNNEI. V lost 6 bases and J 8 bases, leaving 22 bases between the germline ends. The CDR3 region is CASSLPSHTGDGYTF. Written as DNA, the CDR3 is TGTGCCAGCAGCCTCCCAAGCCATACGGGAGACGGCTACACCTTC.

J is TRBJ1-4 and V is TRBV28; TRBD1 is a possible D gene (5 bases). Trimming left V 8 bases short and J 7 bases short, with 17 bases between. This CDR3 has 14 residues. Germline CDR1 is MDHEN and CDR2 is SYDVKM. The CDR3 DNA reads TGTGCCAGCGCTGGGGCGAGGTATAGTGAAAAACTGTTTTTT. This translates into CASAGARYSEKLFF.

The chain uses TRBV5-1 and TRBJ2-7; no reliable D call. The germline CDR1 and CDR2 sequences are SGHRS and YFSETQ. V was clipped by 0 bases and J by 1 base, with 11 bases between them. The length of the CDR3 is 15 residues. CDR3 in DNA: TGCGCCAGCAGCTTGGTGGCTGAAGCATCCTACGAGCAGTACTTC. Its translation is CASSLVAEASYEQYF. The variable domain in full, completed from reference TRBV5-1 and TRBJ2-7, reads KAGVTQTPRYLIKTRGQQVTLSCSPISGHRSVSWYQQTPGQGLQFLFEYFSETQRNKGNFPGRFSGRQFSNSRSEMNVSTLELGDSALYLCASSLVAEASYEQYFGPGTRLTVT.

The gene calls are TRBV6-1 and TRBJ2-7; 9 positions agree with TRBD1. The length of the CDR3 is 15 residues. Germline CDR1 is MNHNS and CDR2 is SASEGT. After removal of 6 bases from V and 2 bases from J, the junction contained 8 bases not matched to a gene. CDR3 in amino acids: CASSVTTGGPYEQYF. The CDR3 region has the DNA TGTGCCAGCAGCGTCACCACAGGGGGCCCCTACGAGCAGTACTTC.

The rearrangement uses TRBV6-6 and TRBJ1-3; D gene unclear. The length of the CDR3 is 16 residues. Trimming took off 5 bases at V and 0 bases at J, with 14 bases between the two ends. Germline CDR1 is MNHNY and CDR2 is SVGAGI (reference sequence). The CDR3 DNA sequence: TGTGCCAGCAGTAGCAGGATTCGGTCCTCTGGAAACACCATATATTTT. It is translated as CASSSRIRSSGNTIYF.

The chain uses TRBV10-3 and TRBJ2-1; 9 bases line up with TRBD2. The CDR3 contains 15 residues. Germline CDR1 ENHRY, CDR2 SYGVKD. The J segment lost 4 bases and the V segment lost 4 bases, leaving 5 bases of the junction unmatched. CDR3 nucleotide sequence: TGTGCCATCAGTGTCGGCGGGGGGGCTTACAATGAGCAGTTCTTC. This encodes CAISVGGGAYNEQFF.

The chain has TRBV5-6 and TRBJ2-7; 8 nucleotides line up with TRBD2. In germline, CDR1 is SGHDT, CDR2 YYEEEE. Trimming at V came to 4 bases and at J to 4 bases, leaving 7 bases not matched to a gene. The CDR3 covers 14 residues. This CDR3 reads CASSHSGKFYEQYF. CDR3 DNA sequence: TGTGCCAGCAGCCATAGCGGGAAGTTTTACGAGCAGTACTTC.

Concerning this clone itself: Other DNA sequences in the sample encode the same CDR3. V gene TRBV29-1 combines with J gene TRBJ2-3; 7 bases are a match to TRBD1. CDR3 length: 14 amino acids. CDR1 and CDR2 from the germline V gene are SQVTM and ANQGSEA. V shed 3 bases and J 3 bases; nucleotides not matched to a gene: 6. This chain's CDR3 is CSVEISGGTDTQYF. DNA of the CDR3: TGCAGCGTTGAGATCTCAGGGGGAACAGATACGCAGTATTTT.